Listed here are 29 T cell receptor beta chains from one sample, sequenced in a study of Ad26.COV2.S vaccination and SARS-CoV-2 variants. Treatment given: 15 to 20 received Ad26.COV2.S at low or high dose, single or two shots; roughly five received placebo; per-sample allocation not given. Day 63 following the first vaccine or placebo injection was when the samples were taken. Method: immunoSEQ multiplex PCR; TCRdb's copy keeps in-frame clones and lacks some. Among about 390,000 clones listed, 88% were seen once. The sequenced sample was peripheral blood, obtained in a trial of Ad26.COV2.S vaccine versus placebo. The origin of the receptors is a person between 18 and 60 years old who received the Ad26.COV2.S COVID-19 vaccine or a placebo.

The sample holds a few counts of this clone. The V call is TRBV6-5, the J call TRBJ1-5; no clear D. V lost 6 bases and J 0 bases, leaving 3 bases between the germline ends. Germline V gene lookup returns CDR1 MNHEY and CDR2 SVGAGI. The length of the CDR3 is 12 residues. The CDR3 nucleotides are TGTGCCAGCAGCATTAGCAATCAGCCCCAGCATTTT. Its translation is CASSISNQPQHF.

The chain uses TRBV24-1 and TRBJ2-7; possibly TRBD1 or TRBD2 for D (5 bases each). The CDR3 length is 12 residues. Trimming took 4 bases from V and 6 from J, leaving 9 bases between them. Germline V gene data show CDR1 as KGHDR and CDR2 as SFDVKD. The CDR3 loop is CATSEGDSEQYF. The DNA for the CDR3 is TGTGCCACCAGTGAGGGGGATAGCGAGCAGTACTTC.

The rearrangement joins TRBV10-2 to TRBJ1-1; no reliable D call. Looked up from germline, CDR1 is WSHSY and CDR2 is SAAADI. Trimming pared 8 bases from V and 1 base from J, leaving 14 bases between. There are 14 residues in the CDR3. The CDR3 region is CASGSIDGNTEAFF. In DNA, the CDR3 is TGCGCCAGCGGGTCGATTGACGGGAACACTGAAGCTTTCTTT.

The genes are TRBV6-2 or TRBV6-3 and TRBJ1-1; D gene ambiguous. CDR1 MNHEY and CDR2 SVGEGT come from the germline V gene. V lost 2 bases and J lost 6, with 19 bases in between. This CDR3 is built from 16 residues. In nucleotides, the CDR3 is TGTGCCAGCAGTTACGGACGGCCCGTATCTGTTCCTGAAGCTTTCTTT. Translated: CASSYGRPVSVPEAFF.

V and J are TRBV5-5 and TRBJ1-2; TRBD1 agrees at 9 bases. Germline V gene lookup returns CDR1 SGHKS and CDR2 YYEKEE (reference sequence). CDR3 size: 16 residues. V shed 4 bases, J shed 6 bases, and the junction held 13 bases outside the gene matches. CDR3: CASSPSPGTGLDGYTF. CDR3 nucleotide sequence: TGTGCCAGCAGCCCCAGTCCCGGGACAGGGTTAGATGGCTACACCTTC.

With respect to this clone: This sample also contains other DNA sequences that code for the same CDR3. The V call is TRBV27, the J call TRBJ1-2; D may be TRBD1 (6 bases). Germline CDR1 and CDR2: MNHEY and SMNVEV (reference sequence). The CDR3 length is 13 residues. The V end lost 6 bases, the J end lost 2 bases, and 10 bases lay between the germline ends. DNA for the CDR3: TGTGCCAGCAGCTACAGGGCGAACTATGGCTACACCTTC. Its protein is CASSYRANYGYTF.

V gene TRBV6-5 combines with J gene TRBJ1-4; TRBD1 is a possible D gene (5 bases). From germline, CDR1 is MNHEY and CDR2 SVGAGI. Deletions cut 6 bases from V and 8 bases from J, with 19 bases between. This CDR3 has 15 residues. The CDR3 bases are TGTGCCAGCAGGGCACAGGTCTCCCCGGGGGAAAAACTGTTTTTT. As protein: CASRAQVSPGEKLFF.

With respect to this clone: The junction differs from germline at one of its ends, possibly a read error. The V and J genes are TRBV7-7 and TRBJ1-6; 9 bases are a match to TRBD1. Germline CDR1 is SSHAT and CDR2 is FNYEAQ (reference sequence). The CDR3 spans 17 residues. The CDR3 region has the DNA TGTGCTAGCAGCCAGAGACCGGGACAGGGTAGGAACTCACCCCTCCACTTT. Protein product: CASSQRPGQGRNSPLHF.

The CDR3 coding sequence is TGTGCCAGCAGCTTGGCAGGAGCCTCTGGAAACACCATATATTTT. It encodes CASSLAGASGNTIYF. This rearrangement joins TRBV7-2 to TRBJ1-3, with D unclear. Germline V gene data show CDR1 as SGHTA and CDR2 as FQGNSA. V gave up 3 bases and J gave up 0 bases, with 9 bases separating them. This CDR3 is 15 amino acids long.

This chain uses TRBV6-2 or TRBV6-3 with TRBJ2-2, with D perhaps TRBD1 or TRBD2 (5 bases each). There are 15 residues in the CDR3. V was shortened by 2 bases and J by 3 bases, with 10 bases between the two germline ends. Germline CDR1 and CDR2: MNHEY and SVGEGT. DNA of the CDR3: TGTGCCAGCAGTTACGGGACGTACGACACCGGGGAGCTGTTTTTT. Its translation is CASSYGTYDTGELFF.

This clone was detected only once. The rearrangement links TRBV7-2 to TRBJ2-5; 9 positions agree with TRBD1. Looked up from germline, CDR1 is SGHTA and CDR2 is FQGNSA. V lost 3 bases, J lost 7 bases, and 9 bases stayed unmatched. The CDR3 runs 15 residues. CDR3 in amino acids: CASSFRQGVGGTQYF. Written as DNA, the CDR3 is TGTGCCAGCAGCTTCCGACAGGGGGTTGGTGGGACCCAGTACTTC. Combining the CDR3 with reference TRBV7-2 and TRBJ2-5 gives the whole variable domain GAGVSQSPSNKVTEKGKDVELRCDPISGHTALYWYRQSLGQGLEFLIYFQGNSAPDKSGLPSDRFSAERTGGSVSTLTIQRTQQEDSAVYLCASSFRQGVGGTQYFGPGTRLLVL.

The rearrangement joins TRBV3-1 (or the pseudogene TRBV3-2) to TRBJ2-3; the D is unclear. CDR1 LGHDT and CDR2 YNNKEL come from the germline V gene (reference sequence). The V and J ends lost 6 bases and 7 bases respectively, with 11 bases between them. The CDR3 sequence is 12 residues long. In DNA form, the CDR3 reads TGTGCCAGCAGTCCGATAGGGTATACGCAGTATTTT. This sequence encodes CASSPIGYTQYF.

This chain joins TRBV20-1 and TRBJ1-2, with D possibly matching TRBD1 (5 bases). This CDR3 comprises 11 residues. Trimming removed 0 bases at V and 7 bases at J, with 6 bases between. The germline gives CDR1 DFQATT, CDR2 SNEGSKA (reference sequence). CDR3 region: CSARDGGGYTF. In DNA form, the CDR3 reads TGCAGTGCTAGAGACGGGGGTGGCTACACCTTC.

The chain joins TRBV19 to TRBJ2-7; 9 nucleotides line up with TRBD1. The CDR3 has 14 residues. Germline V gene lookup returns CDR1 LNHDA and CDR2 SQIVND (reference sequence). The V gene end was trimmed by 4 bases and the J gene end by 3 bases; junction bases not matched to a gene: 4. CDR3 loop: CASSTSTGGYEQYF. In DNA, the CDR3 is TGTGCCAGTAGTACGTCGACAGGGGGCTACGAGCAGTACTTC. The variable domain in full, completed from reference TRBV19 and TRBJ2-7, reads DGGITQSPKYLFRKEGQNVTLSCEQNLNHDAMYWYRQDPGQGLRLIYYSQIVNDFQKGDIAEGYSVSREKKESFPLTVTSAQKNPTAFYLCASSTSTGGYEQYFGPGTRLTVT.

The CDR3 sequence is CASSLAKTGGISGANVLTF. Here the CDR3 DNA reads TGCGCCAGCAGCTTGGCCAAAACAGGAGGAATCTCTGGGGCCAACGTCCTGACTTTC. The chain carries TRBV5-1 and TRBJ2-6; perhaps D is TRBD1 or TRBD2 (5 bases each). The CDR3 totals 19 residues. The germline V gene encodes CDR1 SGHRS and CDR2 YFSETQ. V lost 0 bases, J lost 0 bases, and 16 bases lay in between.

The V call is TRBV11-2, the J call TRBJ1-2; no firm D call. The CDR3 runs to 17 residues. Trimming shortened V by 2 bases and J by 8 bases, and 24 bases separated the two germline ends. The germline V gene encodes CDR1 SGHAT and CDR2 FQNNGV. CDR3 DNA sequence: TGTGCCAGCAGCTTACTGGACGGGAGTGAAGTGACGCGGGGCTACACCTTC. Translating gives CASSLLDGSEVTRGYTF.

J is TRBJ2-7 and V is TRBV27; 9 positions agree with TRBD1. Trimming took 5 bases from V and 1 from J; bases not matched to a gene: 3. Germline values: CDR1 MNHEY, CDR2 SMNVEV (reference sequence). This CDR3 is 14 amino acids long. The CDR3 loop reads CASSAGTGSYEQYF. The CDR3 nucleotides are TGTGCCAGCAGTGCCGGGACAGGGTCCTACGAGCAGTACTTC.

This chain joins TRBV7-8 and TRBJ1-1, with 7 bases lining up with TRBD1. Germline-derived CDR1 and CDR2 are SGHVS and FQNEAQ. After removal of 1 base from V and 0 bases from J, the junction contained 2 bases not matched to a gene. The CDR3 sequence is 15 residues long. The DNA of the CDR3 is TGTGCCAGCAGCTTAGGGACAGGCTTGAACACTGAAGCTTTCTTT. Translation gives CASSLGTGLNTEAFF.

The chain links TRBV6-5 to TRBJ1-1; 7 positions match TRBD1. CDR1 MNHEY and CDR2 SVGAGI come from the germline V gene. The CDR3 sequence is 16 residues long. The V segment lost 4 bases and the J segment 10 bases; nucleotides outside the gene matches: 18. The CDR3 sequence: CASSSRGRWPHGSAFF. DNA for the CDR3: TGTGCCAGCAGTTCTAGGGGGCGCTGGCCCCACGGGTCAGCTTTCTTT.

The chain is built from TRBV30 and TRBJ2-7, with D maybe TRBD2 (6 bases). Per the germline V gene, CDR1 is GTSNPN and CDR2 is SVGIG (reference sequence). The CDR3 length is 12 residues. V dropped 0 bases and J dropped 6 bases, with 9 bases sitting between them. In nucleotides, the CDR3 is TGTGCCTGGAGTGTACGGAGGGGCGAGCAGTACTTC. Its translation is CAWSVRRGEQYF.

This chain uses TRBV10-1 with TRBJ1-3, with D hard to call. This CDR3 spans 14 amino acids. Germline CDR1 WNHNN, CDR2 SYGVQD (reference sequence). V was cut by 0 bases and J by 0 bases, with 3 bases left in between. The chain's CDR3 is CASSESGSGNTIYF. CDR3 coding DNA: TGCGCCAGCAGTGAGTCCGGCTCTGGAAACACCATATATTTT.

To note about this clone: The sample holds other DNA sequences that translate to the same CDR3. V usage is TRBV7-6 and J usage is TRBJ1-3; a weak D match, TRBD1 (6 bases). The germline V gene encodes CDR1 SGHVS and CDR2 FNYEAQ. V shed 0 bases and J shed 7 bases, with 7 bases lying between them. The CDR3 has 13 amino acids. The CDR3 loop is CASSLAGGNTIYF. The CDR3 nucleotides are TGTGCCAGCAGCTTAGCAGGGGGTAACACCATATATTTT.

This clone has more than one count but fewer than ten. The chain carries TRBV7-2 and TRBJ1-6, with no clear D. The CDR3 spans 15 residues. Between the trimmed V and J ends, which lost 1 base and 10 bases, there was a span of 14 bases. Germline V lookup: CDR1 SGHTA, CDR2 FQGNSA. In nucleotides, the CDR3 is TGTGCCAGCAGCTTAGTCGAGGCCAGGAGATCACCCCTCCACTTT. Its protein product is CASSLVEARRSPLHF.

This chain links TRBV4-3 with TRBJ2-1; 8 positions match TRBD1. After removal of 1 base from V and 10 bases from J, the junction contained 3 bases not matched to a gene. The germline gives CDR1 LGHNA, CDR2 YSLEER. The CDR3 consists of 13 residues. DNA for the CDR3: TGCGCCAGCAGCCAAGTAAGGACAGGGGAGCAGTTCTTC. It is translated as CASSQVRTGEQFF.

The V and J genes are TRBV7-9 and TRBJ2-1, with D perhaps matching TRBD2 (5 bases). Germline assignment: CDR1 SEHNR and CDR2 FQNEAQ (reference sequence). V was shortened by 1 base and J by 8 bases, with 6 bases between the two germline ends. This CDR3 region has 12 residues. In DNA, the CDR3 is TGTGCCAGCAGCTTAGGAGGGTATGAGCAGTTCTTC. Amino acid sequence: CASSLGGYEQFF. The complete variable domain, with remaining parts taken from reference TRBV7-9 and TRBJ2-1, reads DTGVSQNPRHKITKRGQNVTFRCDPISEHNRLYWYRQTLGQGPEFLTYFQNEAQLEKSRLLSDRFSAERPKGSFSTLEIQRTEQGDSAMYLCASSLGGYEQFFGPGTRLTVL.

In nucleotides, the CDR3 is TGTGCCAGCAGTTTACCGGACAGGGATCACGAGCAGTACTTC. It is translated as CASSLPDRDHEQYF. The V gene is TRBV27, the J gene TRBJ2-7; 8 nucleotides line up with TRBD1. The CDR3 runs 14 residues. The germline V gene encodes CDR1 MNHEY and CDR2 SMNVEV (reference sequence). The junction had 5 bases not matched to a gene; V was cut back by 2 bases and J by 5 bases.

This chain's CDR3 is CSVEDLKPRNTEAFF. The CDR3 coding sequence is TGCAGCGTTGAAGATCTTAAACCTAGGAACACTGAAGCTTTCTTT. The chain has TRBV29-1 and TRBJ1-1; D remains ambiguous. The CDR3 totals 15 residues. With 0 bases removed from V and 1 base from J, the gap between germline ends came to 12 bases. Germline V gene sequence: CDR1 SQVTM, CDR2 ANQGSEA.

The CDR3 DNA sequence: TGTGCCAGCTCACCCCAGGGGGAGAACTATGGCTACACCTTC. Translated: CASSPQGENYGYTF. The rearrangement joins TRBV18 to TRBJ1-2, with 7 bases identical to TRBD1. The V gene's germline CDR1 is KGHSH and CDR2 LQKENI. V lost 3 bases and J lost 2; bases outside the gene matches: 3. There are 14 residues in the CDR3. The full variable domain, rest sourced from reference TRBV18 and TRBJ1-2, is NAGVMQNPRHLVRRRGQEARLRCSPMKGHSHVYWYRQLPEEGLKFMVYLQKENIIDESGMPKERFSAEFPKEGPSILRIQQVVRGDSAAYFCASSPQGENYGYTFGSGTRLTVV.

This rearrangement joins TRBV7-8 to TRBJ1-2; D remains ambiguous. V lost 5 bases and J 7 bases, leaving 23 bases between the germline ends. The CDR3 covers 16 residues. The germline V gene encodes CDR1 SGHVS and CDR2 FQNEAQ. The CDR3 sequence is CASSPRAKIGIRGYTF. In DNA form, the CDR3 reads TGTGCCAGCAGCCCACGGGCTAAGATTGGAATTCGTGGCTACACCTTC.